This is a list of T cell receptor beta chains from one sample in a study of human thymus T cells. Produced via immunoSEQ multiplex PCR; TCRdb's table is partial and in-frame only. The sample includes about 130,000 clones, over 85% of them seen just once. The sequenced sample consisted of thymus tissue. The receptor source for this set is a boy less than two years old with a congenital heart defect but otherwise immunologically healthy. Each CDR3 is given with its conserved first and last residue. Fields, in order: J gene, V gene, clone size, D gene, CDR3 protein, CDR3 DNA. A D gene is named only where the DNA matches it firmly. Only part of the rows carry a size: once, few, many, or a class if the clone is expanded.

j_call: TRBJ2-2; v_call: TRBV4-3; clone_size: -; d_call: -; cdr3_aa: CASSQVKPTGELFF; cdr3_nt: TGCGCCAGCAGCCAAGTTAAGCCCACCGGGGAGCTGTTTTTT
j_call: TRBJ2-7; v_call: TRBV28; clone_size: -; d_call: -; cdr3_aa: CASSPRHEQYF; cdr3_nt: TGTGCCAGCAGTCCCCGCCACGAGCAGTACTTC
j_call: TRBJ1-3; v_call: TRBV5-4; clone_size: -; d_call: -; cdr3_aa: CASSSTGTYSRRGNTIYF; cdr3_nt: TGTGCCAGCAGCTCGACCGGGACCTATTCCCGTCGCGGAAACACCATATATTTT
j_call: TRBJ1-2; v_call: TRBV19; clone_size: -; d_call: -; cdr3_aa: CASTTQGRNGYTF; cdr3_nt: TGTGCCAGTACCACTCAGGGAAGGAATGGCTACACCTTC
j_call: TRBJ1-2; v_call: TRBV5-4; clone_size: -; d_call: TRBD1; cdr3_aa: CASSLDRGFYGYTF; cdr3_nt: TGTGCCAGCAGCTTGGACAGGGGGTTCTATGGCTACACCTTC
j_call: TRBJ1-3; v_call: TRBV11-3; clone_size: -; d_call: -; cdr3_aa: CASSLGRGAGNTIYF; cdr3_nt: TGTGCCAGCAGCTTGGGCCGTGGGGCTGGAAACACCATATATTTT
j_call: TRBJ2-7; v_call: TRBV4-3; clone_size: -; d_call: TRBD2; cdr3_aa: CASSPHVTAGCYEQYF; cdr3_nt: TGCGCCAGCAGCCCGCACGTGACAGCGGGATGCTACGAGCAGTACTTC
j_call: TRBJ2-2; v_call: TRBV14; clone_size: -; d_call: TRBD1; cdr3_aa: CASSQFWQGADTGELFF; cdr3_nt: TGTGCCAGCAGCCAATTTTGGCAGGGGGCGGACACCGGGGAGCTGTTTTTT
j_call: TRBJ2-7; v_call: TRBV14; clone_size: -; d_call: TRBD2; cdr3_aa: CASSQRAGGSYEQYF; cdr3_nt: TGTGCCAGCAGCCAAAGAGCGGGGGGCTCCTACGAGCAGTACTTC
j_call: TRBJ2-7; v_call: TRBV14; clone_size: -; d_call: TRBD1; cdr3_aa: CASSLGTAVPYEQYF; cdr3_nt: TGTGCCAGCAGCCTCGGGACAGCGGTTCCCTACGAGCAGTACTTC
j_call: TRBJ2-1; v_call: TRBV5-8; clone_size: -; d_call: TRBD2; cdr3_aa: CASSKSRLAGDDEQFF; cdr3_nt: TGTGCCAGCAGCAAGTCCCGGCTAGCGGGGGACGATGAGCAGTTCTTC
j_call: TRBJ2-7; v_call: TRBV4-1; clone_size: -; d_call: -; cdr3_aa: CASSQNWGDYEQYF; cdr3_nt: TGCGCCAGCAGCCAAAACTGGGGAGACTACGAGCAGTACTTC
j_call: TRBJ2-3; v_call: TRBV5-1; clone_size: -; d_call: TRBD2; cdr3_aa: CASSLQRAGGPLDTQYF; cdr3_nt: TGCGCCAGCAGCTTACAAAGGGCGGGGGGGCCACTAGATACGCAGTATTTT
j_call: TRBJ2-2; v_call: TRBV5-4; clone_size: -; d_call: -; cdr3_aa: CASSLEDTTGELFF; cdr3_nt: TGTGCCAGCAGCTTGGAGGACACCACCGGGGAGCTGTTTTTT
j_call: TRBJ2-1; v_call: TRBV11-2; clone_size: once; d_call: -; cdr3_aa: CASSLGVRSREQFF; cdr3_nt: TGTGCCAGCAGCTTAGGGGTACGGTCGCGGGAGCAGTTCTTC
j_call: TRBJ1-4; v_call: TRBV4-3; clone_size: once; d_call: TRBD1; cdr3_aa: CARIRGGSEKLFF; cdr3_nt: TGCGCCAGGATCCGAGGGGGCTCCGAAAAACTGTTTTTT
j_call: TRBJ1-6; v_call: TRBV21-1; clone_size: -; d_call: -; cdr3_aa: CASSKEVKGVYNSPLHF; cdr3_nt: TGTGCCAGCAGCAAAGAGGTAAAGGGGGTCTATAATTCACCCCTCCACTTT
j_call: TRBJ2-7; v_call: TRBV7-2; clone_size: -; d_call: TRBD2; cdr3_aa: CASSLPGLALYEQYF; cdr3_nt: TGTGCCAGCAGCTTACCGGGACTAGCCCTCTACGAGCAGTACTTC
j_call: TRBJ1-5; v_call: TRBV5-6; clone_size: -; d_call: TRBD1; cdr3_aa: CASSLVLAGGYQPQHF; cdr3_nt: TGTGCCAGCAGCTTGGTATTGGCAGGGGGCTATCAGCCCCAGCATTTT
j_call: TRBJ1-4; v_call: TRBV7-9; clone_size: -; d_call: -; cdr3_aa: CASSLGAGEGGLREKLFF; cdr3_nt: TGTGCCAGCAGCTTAGGAGCGGGGGAGGGCGGGTTACGTGAAAAACTGTTTTTT